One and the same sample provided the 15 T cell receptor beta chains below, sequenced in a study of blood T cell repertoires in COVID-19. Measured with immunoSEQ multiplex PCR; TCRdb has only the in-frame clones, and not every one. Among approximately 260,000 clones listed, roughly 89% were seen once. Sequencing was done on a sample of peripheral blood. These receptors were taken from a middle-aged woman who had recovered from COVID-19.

CDR3 in DNA: TGTGCCAGCAGCTTAGCTGGCGGGACCCTCGGGGATACGCAGTATTTT. Translation gives CASSLAGGTLGDTQYF. The gene calls are TRBV7-2 and TRBJ2-3, with a weak D call TRBD2 (6 bases). The CDR3 sequence is 16 residues long. Trimming cost V 0 bases and J 6 bases, with 16 bases left between them. The V gene's germline CDR1 is SGHTA and CDR2 FQGNSA.

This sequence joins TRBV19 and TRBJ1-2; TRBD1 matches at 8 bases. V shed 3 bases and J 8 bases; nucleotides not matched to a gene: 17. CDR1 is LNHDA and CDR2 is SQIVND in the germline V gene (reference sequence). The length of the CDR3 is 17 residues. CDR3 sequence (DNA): TGTGCCAGTAGTATCATCAGTCCCGGGACAGGTTTGGCGGGCTACACCTTC. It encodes CASSIISPGTGLAGYTF.

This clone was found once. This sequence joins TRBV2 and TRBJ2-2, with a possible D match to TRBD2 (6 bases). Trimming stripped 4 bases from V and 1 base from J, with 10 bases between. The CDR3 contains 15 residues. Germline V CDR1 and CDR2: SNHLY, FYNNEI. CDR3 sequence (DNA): TGTGCCAGCAGTGTATTAGCGGAGAACACCGGGGAGCTGTTTTTT. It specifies CASSVLAENTGELFF.

The CDR3 protein is CASSLGNWDYQTYNEQFF. The DNA for the CDR3 is TGTGCCAGCAGCTTGGGGAACTGGGACTACCAAACTTACAATGAGCAGTTCTTC. The chain couples TRBV7-2 to TRBJ2-1; 7 bases are shared with TRBD2. Germline CDR1 is SGHTA and CDR2 is FQGNSA. The trim removed 3 bases at V and 4 bases at J, leaving 15 bases unmatched. The CDR3 is 18 residues long.

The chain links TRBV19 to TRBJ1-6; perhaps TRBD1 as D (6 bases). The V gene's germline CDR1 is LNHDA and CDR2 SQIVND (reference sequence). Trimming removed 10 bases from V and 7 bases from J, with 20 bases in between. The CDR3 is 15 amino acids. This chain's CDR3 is CATSLGAGENSPLHF. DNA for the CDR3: TGTGCCACTTCGTTAGGGGCAGGGGAAAATTCACCCCTCCACTTT.

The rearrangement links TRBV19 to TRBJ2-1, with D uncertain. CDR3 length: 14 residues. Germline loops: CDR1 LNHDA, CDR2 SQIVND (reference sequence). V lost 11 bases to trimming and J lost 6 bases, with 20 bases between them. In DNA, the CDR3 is TGTGCCTCTTGCCCCTCTGGCAGGCCCAATGAGCAGTTCTTC. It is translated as CASCPSGRPNEQFF.

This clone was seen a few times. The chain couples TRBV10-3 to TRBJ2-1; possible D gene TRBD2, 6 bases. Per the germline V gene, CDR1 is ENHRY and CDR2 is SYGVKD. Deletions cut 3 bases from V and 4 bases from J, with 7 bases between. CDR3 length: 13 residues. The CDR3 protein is CAISDREYNEQFF. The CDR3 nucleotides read TGTGCCATCAGTGATCGGGAGTACAATGAGCAGTTCTTC.

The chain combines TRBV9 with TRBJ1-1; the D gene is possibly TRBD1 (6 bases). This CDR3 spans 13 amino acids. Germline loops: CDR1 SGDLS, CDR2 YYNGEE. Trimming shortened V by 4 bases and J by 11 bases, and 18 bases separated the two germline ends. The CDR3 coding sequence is TGTGCCAGCAGCCCTAGCCCAGGGGAGTTCGCTTTCTTT. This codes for CASSPSPGEFAFF.

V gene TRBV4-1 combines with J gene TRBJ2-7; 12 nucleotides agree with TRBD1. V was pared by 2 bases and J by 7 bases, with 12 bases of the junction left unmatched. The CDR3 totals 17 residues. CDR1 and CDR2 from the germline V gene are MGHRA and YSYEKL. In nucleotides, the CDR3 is TGCGCCAGCAGCCAATTCTGGAGGGGACAGGGGGCTGGTGAGCAGTACTTC. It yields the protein CASSQFWRGQGAGEQYF.

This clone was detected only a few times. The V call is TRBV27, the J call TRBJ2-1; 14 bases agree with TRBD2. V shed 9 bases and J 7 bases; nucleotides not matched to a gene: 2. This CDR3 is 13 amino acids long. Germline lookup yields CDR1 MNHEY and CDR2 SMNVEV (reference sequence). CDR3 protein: CASRTSGRNEQFF. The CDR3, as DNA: TGTGCCAGTCGGACTAGCGGGAGGAATGAGCAGTTCTTC.

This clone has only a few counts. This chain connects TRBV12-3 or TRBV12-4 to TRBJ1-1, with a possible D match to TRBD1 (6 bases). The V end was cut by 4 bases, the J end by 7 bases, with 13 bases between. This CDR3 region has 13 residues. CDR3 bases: TGTGCCAGCAGTTGGGGGCATGCGGGTGAAGCTTTCTTT. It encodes CASSWGHAGEAFF.

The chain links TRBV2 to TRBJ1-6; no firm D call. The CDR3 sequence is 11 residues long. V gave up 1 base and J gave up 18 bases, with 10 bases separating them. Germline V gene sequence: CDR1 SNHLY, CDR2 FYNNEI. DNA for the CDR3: TGTGCCAGCAGTGAAGGGCAGGTTCCCCACTTT. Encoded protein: CASSEGQVPHF.

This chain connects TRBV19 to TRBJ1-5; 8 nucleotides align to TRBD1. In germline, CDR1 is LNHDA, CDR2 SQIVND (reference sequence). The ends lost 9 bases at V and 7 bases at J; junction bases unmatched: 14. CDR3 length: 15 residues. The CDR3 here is CASRSSGGWGQPQHF. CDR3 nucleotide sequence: TGTGCCAGCAGATCTTCAGGGGGCTGGGGACAGCCCCAGCATTTT.

The CDR3 is CATGQGYEQYF. The CDR3 nucleotides read TGTGCCACCGGACAGGGCTACGAGCAGTACTTC. The chain carries TRBV25-1 and TRBJ2-7; 8 nucleotides line up with TRBD1. This CDR3 is built from 11 residues. Germline values: CDR1 MGHDK, CDR2 SYGVNS. Trimming took 10 bases from V and 3 from J; bases not matched to a gene: 2.

DNA of the CDR3: TGTGCCAGCAGCCATAGCGGGGGGGGACCCTACGAGCAGTACTTC. Protein product: CASSHSGGGPYEQYF. The V and J genes are TRBV7-9 and TRBJ2-7; 11 bases line up with TRBD2. CDR1 and CDR2 from the germline V gene are SEHNR and FQNEAQ (reference sequence). Unmatched junction bases numbered 5, after V lost 5 bases and J lost 2 bases. The CDR3 length is 15 residues.